These T cell receptor beta chains were read from a single sample in a study of B cell selection in AIRE deficiency. Libraries were prepared by immunoSEQ multiplex PCR; TCRdb keeps only in-frame clonotypes and omits some of them. The data hold 20,000 to 25,000 clones, with 95% to 98% observed a single time. The sequencing input was conventional CD4+ T cells sorted from PBMCs. These receptors all come from a human donor with AIRE deficiency. CDR3s leave out the opening cysteine and the closing phenylalanine or tryptophan. The order of the fields is V gene, J gene, CDR3 length, CDR3 protein.

TRBV25-1	TRBJ2-3	11	ASAPGGLNTQY
TRBV6-5	TRBJ1-2	11	ASRTGANYGYT
TRBV7-9	TRBJ1-1	12	ASSLGVILAEAF
TRBV5-4	TRBJ2-7	12	ASSPRDTAYEQY
TRBV23-1	TRBJ2-7	15	ASSQSMPPGQSYEQY
TRBV10-1	TRBJ2-1	12	ASSRDRGNNEQF
TRBV5-6	TRBJ2-7	13	ASSLYLRASYEQY
TRBV4-3	TRBJ2-1	13	ASSATSGSYNEQF
TRBV28	TRBJ2-1	15	ASTTRRVVSSYNEQF
TRBV5-4	TRBJ2-3	12	ASSLWLNTDTQY
TRBV25-1	TRBJ1-1	13	ASSESTITNTEAF
TRBV18	TRBJ2-7	16	ASSPNHRSFRPSYEQY
TRBV5-6	TRBJ2-3	11	ASSTGPTDTQY
TRBV4-1	TRBJ2-1	15	ASSQVGQAGGLYEQF
TRBV4-1	TRBJ2-3	12	ASSLQTGLDTQY
TRBV7-9	TRBJ1-4	13	ASSYSGTGGEKLF
TRBV2	TRBJ2-2	11	ASRRDVTGELF
TRBV9	TRBJ1-1	14	ASSVAGTATNTEAF
TRBV6-5	TRBJ1-2	12	ASSYRGEDYGYT